This T cell receptor beta chain originates from a study of T cells after yellow fever vaccination (dated by TCRdb to the late 2010s). Describing the broader study: The SMART-Seq v4 Ultra Low Input RNA kit was used to prepare libraries from fractions with low cell numbers. To track T-cell clones before and after primary and booster YFV17D yellow fever vaccination, bulk TCR alpha and beta repertoires were sequenced longitudinally. Two healthy male donors, one aged 18 to 29 and one aged 30 to 40 years, were included in the cohort. Blood samples were taken at several timepoints before and after primary and secondary immunization, and bulk PBMC replicates and cell subsets were isolated. The paper as a whole reports these results and caveats: Because the study included only a couple of donors, the extent to which the findings can be generalized is limited. The secondary T-cell response was found to be weaker but faster than the primary response, with a peak reached on day 5 rather than on day 15. Because abundant contaminating clonotypes from the bulk population could be contained in FACS-sorted repertoires, computational filtering was required. After the booster, most clones that had expanded after primary vaccination were detected again (approximately 97% of CD4 and around nine tenths of CD8), suggesting broad maintenance of memory. A small fraction of clonotypes appeared in both the CD4 and CD8 compartments, likely as a result of convergent recombination.

TCR cDNA was synthesized by 5'RACE template switching, through which a universal primer site and unique molecular identifiers were introduced. cDNA synthesis was primed from both the TCR alpha and TCR beta constant segments. Two PCR steps were used to amplify libraries, with sample barcodes and sequencing adapters being added in the second step. Sequencing of the libraries was done on either Illumina HiSeq 2500 (2x100 bp) or NovaSeq (2x150 bp). The authors' pipeline ran thus. Reads were demultiplexed and collapsed into UMI consensus sequences with MIGEC, and V(D)J alignment was performed with MiXCR. Vaccine-responding clonotypes were identified with edgeR using replicate PBMC samples, with FDR below 0.01 and a log2 fold change above 5 up to day 15 being required. CD4 or CD8 identity was assigned to each bulk clonotype according to whether the clonotype was present at higher abundance in the sequenced CD4 repertoire or the sequenced CD8 repertoire. TCRdb trimmed the raw reads at Q25, called clones with MiXCR and kept productive beta chains. Every distinct CDR3 protein forms one entry, paired with its most common genes and DNA. These V and J calls derive from TCRdb rather than the authors' analysis. The sample yields some 560,000 distinct CDR3 sequences; about a sixth were counted once. Roughly a sixth of the sample belongs to the ten largest clones.

Sample treatment or condition, as interpreted from the label and publication: live attenuated yellow fever vaccine strain. At each blood-draw timepoint, two biological replicates of bulk PBMCs were collected. PBMCs were isolated from peripheral blood using a standard Ficoll-Paque protocol. TriZol was used to extract RNA from bulk PBMCs, from CD4 and CD8 fractions, and from dextramer-positive and dextramer-negative fractions. The junction shows trimming of 5 bases on V and 3 bases on J, plus 16 bases between the germline ends. Spanning cysteine to phenylalanine, the CDR3 consists of 15 amino acids. Only CDR3 DNA remains: 45 bases, in frame from the first base. Looking up the germline V gene yields CDR1 SGHTA and CDR2 FQGTGA. Comment on this clonotype: The antigen it recognizes is unknown. No much larger clone is present one base from it, and per-base qualities are unavailable.

The source was PBMCs, collected 5 days after the first yellow fever vaccination. This receptor was taken from a man in his late teens or twenties who received the YFV17D yellow fever vaccine. Recombination linked TRBV7-3 to TRBJ2-5, with the D gene not clear enough to name. The CDR3 region: CASSRLGDGEETQYF. The bases read TGTGCCAGCAGCCGCCTAGGAGACGGTGAAGAGACCCAGTACTTC.